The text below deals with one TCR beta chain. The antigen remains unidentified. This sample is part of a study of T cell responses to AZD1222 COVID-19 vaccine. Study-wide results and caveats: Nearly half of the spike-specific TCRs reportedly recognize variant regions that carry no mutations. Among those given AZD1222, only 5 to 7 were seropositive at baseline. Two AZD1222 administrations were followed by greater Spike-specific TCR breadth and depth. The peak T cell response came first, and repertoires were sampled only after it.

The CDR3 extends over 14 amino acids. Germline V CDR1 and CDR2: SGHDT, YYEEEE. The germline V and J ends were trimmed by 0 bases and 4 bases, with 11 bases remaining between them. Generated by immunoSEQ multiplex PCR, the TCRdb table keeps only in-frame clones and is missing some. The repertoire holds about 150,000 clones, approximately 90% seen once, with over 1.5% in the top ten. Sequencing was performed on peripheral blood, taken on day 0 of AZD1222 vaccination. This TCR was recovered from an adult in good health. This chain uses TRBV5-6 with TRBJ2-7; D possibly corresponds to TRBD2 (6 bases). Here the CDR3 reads CASSLDGSGYEQYF. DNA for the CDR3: TGTGCCAGCAGCTTGGACGGGAGCGGGTACGAGCAGTACTTC.